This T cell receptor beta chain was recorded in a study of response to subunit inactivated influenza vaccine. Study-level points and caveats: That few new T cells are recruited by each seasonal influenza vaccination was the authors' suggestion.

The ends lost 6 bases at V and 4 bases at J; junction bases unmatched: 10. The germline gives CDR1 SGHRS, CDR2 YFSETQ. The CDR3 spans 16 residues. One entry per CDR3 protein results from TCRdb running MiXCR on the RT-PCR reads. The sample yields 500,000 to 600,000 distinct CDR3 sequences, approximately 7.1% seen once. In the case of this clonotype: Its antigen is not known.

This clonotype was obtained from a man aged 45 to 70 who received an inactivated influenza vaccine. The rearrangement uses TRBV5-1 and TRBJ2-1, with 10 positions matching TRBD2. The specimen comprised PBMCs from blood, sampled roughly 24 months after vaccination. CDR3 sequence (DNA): TGCGCCAGCAAGACTCTAGCGGGAGTAGGATACAATGAGCAGTTCTTC. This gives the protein CASKTLAGVGYNEQFF.